The 30 T cell receptor beta chains below were found in one sample sequenced in a study of identical twins. TCRdb reanalysed the 5' RACE reads using MiXCR and keeps one entry per CDR3 protein. The sample lists hundreds of thousands of distinct CDR3 sequences, less than 25% occurring once. These sequences were also reported in another study, on T cells expressing NK-cell markers.

Sequencing input: PBMCs. Every receptor here comes from a woman aged 18-29 years in good health.

The chain joins TRBV5-1 to TRBJ2-5, with a tentative D call TRBD1 (5 bases). The CDR3 totals 15 residues. Germline V gives CDR1 SGHRS, CDR2 YFSETQ. The V end lost 0 bases, the J end lost 0 bases, and 9 bases lay between the germline ends. The CDR3 sequence is CASSLGTPYQETQYF. CDR3 DNA sequence: TGCGCCAGCAGCTTGGGGACACCGTACCAAGAGACCCAGTACTTC.

The chain uses TRBV10-3 and TRBJ2-2; TRBD1 matches 9 bases. V gave up 10 bases and J gave up 4 bases; unmatched junction bases: 13. Germline V lookup: CDR1 ENHRY, CDR2 SYGVKD. The CDR3 runs 16 residues. CDR3 bases: TGTGCCACGGGCCTGGAGGACAGGGGTGGCACCGGGGAGCTGTTTTTT. Its translation is CATGLEDRGGTGELFF.

This clonotype was counted between two and nine times. The chain is built from TRBV3-1 and TRBJ2-1; TRBD2 aligns across 7 bases. Germline CDR1 is LGHDT and CDR2 is YNNKEL (reference sequence). The CDR3 totals 11 residues. With V trimmed by 7 bases and J by 12 bases, 6 bases remained unmatched. The CDR3 protein is CASTSGGSQFF. For the CDR3, the DNA is TGTGCCAGCACTTCGGGGGGTTCGCAGTTCTTC.

V gene TRBV2 combines with J gene TRBJ2-2; TRBD1 agrees at 9 bases. Trimming removed 10 bases from V and 13 bases from J; junction bases left unmatched: 16. Germline V gene sequence: CDR1 SNHLY, CDR2 FYNNEI. This CDR3 contains 14 residues. This chain's CDR3 is CATTGGEHTGVLFF. CDR3 DNA sequence: TGTGCCACCACAGGGGGCGAACACACGGGAGTGCTGTTTTTT.

The V gene is TRBV14, the J gene TRBJ2-1; 9 bases are shared with TRBD1. Germline CDR1 and CDR2: SGHDN and FVKESK. CDR3 length: 17 amino acids. J gave up 4 bases and V 4 bases, and 11 bases lay outside the gene matches. For the CDR3, the DNA is TGTGCCAGCAGCCTTTATCCGGGACAGGGCATATACAATGAGCAGTTCTTC. This encodes CASSLYPGQGIYNEQFF.

This rearrangement joins TRBV20-1 to TRBJ2-1; 11 nucleotides align to TRBD2. Germline V lookup: CDR1 DFQATT, CDR2 SNEGSKA (reference sequence). The CDR3 extends over 15 amino acids. V lost 3 bases to trimming and J lost 4 bases; unmatched junction nucleotides: 5. CDR3 region: CSARELAGAYNEQFF. CDR3 in DNA: TGCAGTGCTAGGGAACTAGCGGGGGCTTACAATGAGCAGTTCTTC.

This chain uses TRBV24-1 with TRBJ1-1; TRBD1 matches 9 bases. The ends lost 8 bases at V and 4 bases at J; junction bases unmatched: 7. The CDR3 consists of 14 residues. Germline CDR1 KGHDR, CDR2 SFDVKD. This chain's CDR3 is CATTRTGEGTEAFF. In DNA form, the CDR3 reads TGTGCCACCACCCGGACAGGGGAAGGCACTGAAGCTTTCTTT.

V gene TRBV5-1 combines with J gene TRBJ2-7, with 9 bases fitting TRBD2. The CDR3 spans 16 residues. Unmatched junction bases numbered 11, after V lost 0 bases and J lost 7 bases. Germline lookup yields CDR1 SGHRS and CDR2 YFSETQ. The CDR3 is CASSLDVAGAGGEQYF. DNA of the CDR3: TGCGCCAGCAGCTTGGACGTAGCGGGGGCCGGGGGGGAGCAGTACTTC.

This clonotype has only a few counts. This sequence joins TRBV20-1 and TRBJ1-2; possibly TRBD1 for D (5 bases). The CDR3 has 13 residues. The germline V gene encodes CDR1 DFQATT and CDR2 SNEGSKA (reference sequence). The V end was cut by 2 bases, the J end by 4 bases, with 11 bases between. CDR3 bases: TGCAGTGCTAGATACGACAGTCTCTATGGCTACACCTTC. Translating gives CSARYDSLYGYTF.

This chain joins TRBV12-3 or TRBV12-4 and TRBJ2-2, with D unclear. CDR3 size: 12 residues. Trimming took 0 bases from V and 9 from J, leaving 5 bases between them. CDR3 in DNA: TGTGCCAGCAGTTTAGCACCGAGGGAGCTGTTTTTT. As protein: CASSLAPRELFF.

A remark on this clonotype: A much larger clone differs from this one at a single base, so this may be a read error. The chain combines TRBV12-3 or TRBV12-4 with TRBJ2-7; TRBD2 matches at 9 bases. Losses at the gene ends were 6 bases for V and 1 base for J; bases not matched to a gene: 10. This CDR3 region has 16 residues. CDR3 DNA: TGTGCCAGCAGGACTCCCTTAGCGGGAGAATCCTACGAGCAGTACTTC. Residues: CASRTPLAGESYEQYF.

The chain recombines TRBV27 with TRBJ2-7, with D perhaps matching TRBD2 (5 bases). The ends were cut back, 6 bases at V and 6 bases at J, with 9 bases in the middle. The CDR3 length is 11 residues. Germline V gene lookup returns CDR1 MNHEY and CDR2 SMNVEV (reference sequence). CDR3: CASREGIEQYF. The CDR3 DNA is TGTGCCAGCAGAGAGGGAATCGAGCAGTACTTC.

This chain connects TRBV9 to TRBJ2-7, with D maybe TRBD2 (5 bases). The CDR3 loop spans 13 amino acids. The V and J ends lost 4 bases and 6 bases respectively, with 14 bases between them. Germline V gives CDR1 SGDLS, CDR2 YYNGEE. The CDR3 is CASSPQEGTEQYF. CDR3 nucleotide sequence: TGTGCCAGCAGCCCCCAAGAGGGAACCGAGCAGTACTTC.

The rearrangement joins TRBV19 to TRBJ1-2; weak D call: TRBD1 (5 bases). V was shortened by 7 bases and J by 4 bases, with 13 bases between the two germline ends. Germline CDR1 reads LNHDA; CDR2 reads SQIVND (reference sequence). The CDR3 sequence is 13 residues long. CDR3 region: CASTLGDSYGYTF. The CDR3 coding sequence is TGTGCCAGTACCCTAGGGGACTCCTATGGCTACACCTTC.

This chain uses TRBV7-3 with TRBJ2-6, with D perhaps TRBD2 (5 bases). Trimming removed 4 bases from V and 0 bases from J, with 10 bases in between. The germline V gene has CDR1 SGHTA and CDR2 FQGTGA. This CDR3 has 16 residues. The CDR3 sequence is CASSWTGRSGANVLTF. Written as DNA, the CDR3 is TGTGCCAGCAGCTGGACTGGCCGCTCTGGGGCCAACGTCCTGACTTTC.

A few counts support this clonotype. V and J are TRBV28 and TRBJ1-2; weak D call: TRBD1 (5 bases). CDR3 length equals 19 residues. Germline CDR1 is MDHEN and CDR2 is SYDVKM. V was cut by 5 bases and J by 0 bases, with 25 bases left in between. CDR3 sequence: CASSLTGLHGGTANYGYTF. CDR3 nucleotide sequence: TGTGCCAGCAGTCTCACCGGACTTCACGGCGGGACGGCTAACTATGGCTACACCTTC.

Points on this clonotype: An end of the junction does not agree with germline; a read error may underlie this. The genes are TRBV12-3 or TRBV12-4 and TRBJ2-1; perhaps TRBD1 as D (6 bases). This CDR3 spans 14 amino acids. DNA for the CDR3: TGTGCCAGCAGTCTTCGCGATCGACAGGACGCTCCTTACTTC. Protein: CASSLRDRQDAPYF.

On this clonotype: A much larger clone lies a single base off, so this may be a read error. The chain uses TRBV6-2 or TRBV6-3 and TRBJ2-1; TRBD2 is a possible D gene (6 bases). Germline V lookup: CDR1 MNHEY, CDR2 SVGEGT. The CDR3 is 13 residues long. CDR3 region: CVSGASEYNEQFF. CDR3 DNA: TGTGTCAGCGGAGCTAGCGAGTACAATGAGCAGTTCTTC.

The chain is built from TRBV5-1 and TRBJ2-5; 8 positions match TRBD2. The germline V gene encodes CDR1 SGHRS and CDR2 YFSETQ. The V and J ends lost 2 bases and 4 bases, in that order; junction bases with no gene match: 10. The CDR3 has 16 amino acids. CDR3 sequence: CASSFHTSGGPETQYF. DNA of the CDR3: TGCGCCAGCAGCTTCCACACTAGCGGAGGGCCAGAGACCCAGTACTTC.

CDR3 sequence: CASSLTWDSRTDTQYF. CDR3 nucleotide sequence: TGTGCCAGCAGTTTGACTTGGGACTCCCGCACAGATACGCAGTATTTT. V gene TRBV27 combines with J gene TRBJ2-3; a weak D match, TRBD2 (6 bases). Looked up from germline, CDR1 is MNHEY and CDR2 is SMNVEV (reference sequence). This CDR3 comprises 16 residues. Trimming took off 3 bases at V and 1 base at J, with 14 bases between the two ends.

At least ten counts were recorded for this clonotype. J is TRBJ2-5 and V is TRBV28; TRBD2 is a possible D gene (6 bases). CDR1 and CDR2 from the germline V gene are MDHEN and SYDVKM. V gave up 5 bases and J gave up 4 bases, with 20 bases separating them. This CDR3 has 16 amino acids. The CDR3 DNA follows: TGTGCCAGCAGTGGGTCCGGGGGAGGTGATGGAGAGACCCAGTACTTC. Its protein product is CASSGSGGGDGETQYF.

This clonotype occurred many times. The V and J genes are TRBV6-5 and TRBJ2-2; D is undetermined. From germline, CDR1 is MNHEY and CDR2 SVGAGI. V dropped 0 bases and J dropped 8 bases, with 7 bases sitting between them. The CDR3 has 13 residues. CDR3 sequence reads: CASSYSMAGELFF. The CDR3 DNA follows: TGTGCCAGCAGTTACTCGATGGCTGGGGAGCTGTTTTTT.

The sample holds a few counts of this clonotype. The V gene is TRBV7-6, the J gene TRBJ2-6; D possibly corresponds to TRBD2 (6 bases). V was cut by 2 bases and J by 0 bases, with 11 bases left in between. CDR3 length equals 17 residues. CDR1 is SGHVS, CDR2 FNYEAQ, per germline. The CDR3: CASSLRGGVSGANVLTF. Written as DNA, the CDR3 is TGTGCCAGCAGCTTACGAGGCGGGGTCTCTGGGGCCAACGTCCTGACTTTC.

The V and J genes are TRBV5-1 and TRBJ2-7, with D maybe TRBD2 (6 bases). Germline V gene sequence: CDR1 SGHRS, CDR2 YFSETQ. V lost 2 bases to trimming and J lost 6 bases, with 15 bases between them. The CDR3 has 14 amino acids. CDR3 sequence (DNA): TGCGCCAGCAGCTTCGGGGGTAGTTTGGGCGAGCAGTACTTC. It specifies CASSFGGSLGEQYF. The full variable domain, in which reference TRBV5-1 and TRBJ2-7 provide the parts outside the CDR3, is KAGVTQTPRYLIKTRGQQVTLSCSPISGHRSVSWYQQTPGQGLQFLFEYFSETQRNKGNFPGRFSGRQFSNSRSEMNVSTLELGDSALYLCASSFGGSLGEQYFGPGTRLTVT.

The sample holds one count of this clonotype. The chain joins TRBV5-6 to TRBJ2-7, with D possibly matching TRBD1 (6 bases). V was pared by 4 bases and J by 3 bases, with 11 bases between. This CDR3 comprises 13 residues. Germline-derived CDR1 and CDR2 are SGHDT and YYEEEE. The CDR3 sequence: CASSQGPYYEQYF. CDR3 coding DNA: TGTGCCAGCAGCCAGGGGCCTTACTACGAGCAGTACTTC.

In its sample, this clonotype was seen many times. This chain uses TRBV12-3 or TRBV12-4 with TRBJ2-7, with 9 bases identical to TRBD1. With 6 bases clipped from V and 2 bases from J, the junction kept 5 bases outside the gene matches. CDR3 size: 14 residues. The CDR3 nucleotides are TGTGCCAGCAGCAGGGGACAGGGTACCTACGAGCAGTACTTC. Translated, it gives CASSRGQGTYEQYF.

The table lists this clonotype with a few counts. The chain links TRBV4-3 to TRBJ2-1; D is unclear. This CDR3 has 17 amino acids. V lost 4 bases and J lost 0, with 16 bases in between. The germline V gene encodes CDR1 LGHNA and CDR2 YSLEER. The CDR3 bases are TGCGCCAGCAGCCTTGACAACAAGTCGAGCTCCTACAATGAGCAGTTCTTC. Translating it yields CASSLDNKSSSYNEQFF.

The chain links TRBV5-1 to TRBJ2-3; the match to TRBD2 covers 13 bases. The junction had 3 bases not matched to a gene; V was cut back by 2 bases and J by 3 bases. Germline-derived CDR1 and CDR2 are SGHRS and YFSETQ. This CDR3 is 16 amino acids long. The CDR3 region has the DNA TGCGCCAGCAGCTTTGGACTAGCGGGAGAAACAGATACGCAGTATTTT. The encoded protein is CASSFGLAGETDTQYF.

This clonotype was seen a few times. The rearrangement uses TRBV7-2 and TRBJ1-6; a possible D gene is TRBD1 (5 bases). This CDR3 is built from 15 residues. V lost 2 bases and J lost 5, with 10 bases in between. Germline CDR1 SGHTA, CDR2 FQGNSA. As DNA, the CDR3 is TGTGCCAGCAGCTTAAGACAGTGGGATAATTCACCCCTCCACTTT. This translates into CASSLRQWDNSPLHF.

This chain uses TRBV7-9 with TRBJ2-7, with D perhaps assigned TRBD1 or TRBD2 (5 bases each). CDR1 is SEHNR and CDR2 is FQNEAQ in the germline V gene (reference sequence). V lost 5 bases to trimming and J lost 7 bases, with 12 bases between them. CDR3 length: 12 amino acids. The CDR3 protein is CASSPGSWEQYF. The CDR3 nucleotides read TGTGCCAGCAGCCCAGGGAGCTGGGAGCAGTACTTC.